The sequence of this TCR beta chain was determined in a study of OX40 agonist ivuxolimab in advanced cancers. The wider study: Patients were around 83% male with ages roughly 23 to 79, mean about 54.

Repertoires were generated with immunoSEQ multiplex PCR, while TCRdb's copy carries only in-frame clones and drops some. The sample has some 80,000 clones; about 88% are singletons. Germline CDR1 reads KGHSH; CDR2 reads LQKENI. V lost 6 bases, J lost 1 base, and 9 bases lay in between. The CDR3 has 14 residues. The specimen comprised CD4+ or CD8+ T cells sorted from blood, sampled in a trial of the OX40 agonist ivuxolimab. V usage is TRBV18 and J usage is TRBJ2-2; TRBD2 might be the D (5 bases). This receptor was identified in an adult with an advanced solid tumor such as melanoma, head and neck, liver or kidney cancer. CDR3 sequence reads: CASSRDGNTGELFF. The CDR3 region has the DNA TGTGCCAGCTCCCGGGATGGGAACACCGGGGAGCTGTTTTTT.